Below are 7 T cell receptor beta chains sequenced from a single sample in a study of regulatory T cells in long-lasting Graves disease (dated by TCRdb to about 2021). The library was obtained by multiplex PCR. Instrument on record: Illumina HiSeq 4000. CDR3 regions were amplified by Arm-PCR with iRepertoire HTBI primers to construct TCR beta libraries. Using fastp trimming at Q25 and MiXCR clonotype assembly, TCRdb reanalyzed the public sequencing data and kept in-frame beta chains. A single entry per CDR3 protein holds the most common genes and DNA from its merged rows. This sample gives roughly 510,000 distinct CDR3 sequences in total; approximately 16% of them show up just once. The ten largest clones represent 12% of the sample. The time point label corresponds to: newly diagnosed GD, antithyroid drugs for less than 3 months. For both TCR sequencing and RNA sequencing, RNA was extracted from PBMCs using TRIzol.

The same specimen was also included in a second study, on T cells in Graves' hyperthyroidism and ophthalmopathy.

The source material was peripheral blood mononuclear cells (PBMCs), sampled at new diagnosis, from a patient treated with antithyroid drugs. The receptors here all came from a man between 18 and 29 years old with Graves disease. Donor details come from another sample of the same person, matched by shared clones.

The table lists this clonotype with many counts. V usage is TRBV30 and J usage is TRBJ2-1; D call uncertain. Looked up from germline, CDR1 is GTSNPN and CDR2 is SVGIG (reference sequence). CDR3 size: 14 residues. Trimming stripped 8 bases from V and 3 bases from J, with 17 bases between. CDR3 protein: CAGLGIFGYNEQFF. The CDR3 bases are TGTGCCGGCCTTGGGATTTTTGGCTACAATGAGCAGTTCTTC.

This clonotype has at least ten counts. The chain couples TRBV27 to TRBJ1-1; D perhaps matches TRBD1 (5 bases). CDR1 MNHEY and CDR2 SMNVEV come from the germline V gene (reference sequence). The CDR3 contains 16 residues. V lost 2 bases, J lost 1 base, and 14 bases lay in between. The CDR3 DNA reads TGTGCCAGCAGTTTAGTCGCAGGGAATGGGAACACTGAAGCTTTCTTT. This gives the protein CASSLVAGNGNTEAFF.

The table lists this clonotype with a few counts. V usage is TRBV20-1 and J usage is TRBJ2-6; 7 nucleotides align to TRBD1. V lost 3 bases, J lost 1 base, and 9 bases stayed unmatched. CDR1 DFQATT and CDR2 SNEGSKA come from the germline V gene (reference sequence). The length of the CDR3 is 17 residues. The CDR3 DNA sequence: TGCAGTGCTAGCCCCGGGACAGATGTTTCTGGGGCCAACGTCCTGACTTTC. Translation gives CSASPGTDVSGANVLTF.

The chain carries TRBV12-3 or TRBV12-4 and TRBJ2-1; 9 bases line up with TRBD1. The CDR3 is 15 amino acids. Germline trimming cut 0 bases from V and 6 bases from J; bases unmatched to any gene: 3. DNA of the CDR3: TGTGCCAGCAGTTTAGCGGGACAGGGTGGCAATGAGCAGTTCTTC. This sequence encodes CASSLAGQGGNEQFF.

This clonotype showed up many times. The chain has TRBV5-1 and TRBJ2-3; no clear D gene. This CDR3 has 15 residues. Germline assignment: CDR1 SGHRS and CDR2 YFSETQ. The V end lost 5 bases, the J end lost 0 bases, and 13 bases lay between the germline ends. The CDR3 loop reads CASSANDPSTDTQYF. As DNA, the CDR3 is TGCGCCAGCAGTGCCAACGACCCTAGCACAGATACGCAGTATTTT.

This clonotype appeared many times. The rearrangement links TRBV2 to TRBJ1-1, with a tentative D call TRBD1 (5 bases). The CDR3 length is 14 residues. From germline, CDR1 is SNHLY and CDR2 FYNNEI. V lost 4 bases, J lost 5 bases, and 14 bases lay in between. The CDR3 nucleotides are TGTGCCAGCAGTGCCTCGGGGCCGGGTACTGAAGCTTTCTTT. Amino acids: CASSASGPGTEAFF. The variable domain in full, with the rest retrieved from reference TRBV2 and TRBJ1-1, is EPEVTQTPSHQVTQMGQEVILRCVPISNHLYFYWYRQILGQKVEFLVSFYNNEISEKSEIFDDQFSVERPDGSNFTLKIRSTKLEDSAMYFCASSASGPGTEAFFGQGTRLTVV.

This clonotype was seen a handful of times. The chain uses TRBV3-1 and TRBJ2-7; D is uncertain. The CDR3 loop spans 11 amino acids. The ends were cut back, 3 bases at V and 4 bases at J, with 4 bases in the middle. In germline, CDR1 is LGHDT, CDR2 YNNKEL (reference sequence). The CDR3 region is CASSHMYEQYF. The CDR3, as DNA: TGTGCCAGCAGCCACATGTACGAGCAGTACTTC.